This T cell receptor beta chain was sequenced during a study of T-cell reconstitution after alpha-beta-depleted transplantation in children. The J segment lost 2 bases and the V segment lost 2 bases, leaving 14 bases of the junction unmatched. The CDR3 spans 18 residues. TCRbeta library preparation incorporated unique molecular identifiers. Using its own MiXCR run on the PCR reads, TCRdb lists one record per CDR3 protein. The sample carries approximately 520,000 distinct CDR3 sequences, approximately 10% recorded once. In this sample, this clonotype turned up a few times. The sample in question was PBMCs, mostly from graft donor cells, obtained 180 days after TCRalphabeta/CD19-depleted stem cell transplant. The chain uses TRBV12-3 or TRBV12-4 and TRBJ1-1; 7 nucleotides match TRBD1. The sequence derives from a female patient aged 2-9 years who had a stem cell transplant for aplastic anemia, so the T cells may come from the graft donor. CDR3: CASSLINYRRGGNTEAFF. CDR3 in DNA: TGTGCCAGCAGTTTAATTAATTATAGGAGAGGGGGCAACACTGAAGCTTTCTTT.